This T cell receptor beta chain was captured by sequencing in a study of blood T cell repertoires in COVID-19. Study-level background: The analysed material was cDNA or gDNA that came from T cells, B-cell-depleted T cells, or PBMCs.

Original processing methods: Using reference gene primer amplification, nucleated cell counts were estimated. Method: immunoSEQ multiplex PCR; TCRdb's copy keeps in-frame clones and lacks some. V and J calls and clone size are copied from that table; D and trimming were computed from the DNA. This sample has 55,000 to 70,000 clones; around 87% occur once, and the top ten carry 6% to 8.5%. Germline-derived CDR1 and CDR2 are MGHDK and SYGVNS. CDR3 length: 13 residues. V lost 4 bases to trimming and J lost 7 bases, with 13 bases between them. The TCR was taken from a man between 60 and 75 years old with active or convalescent COVID-19. The sequencing input was peripheral blood. J is TRBJ1-2 and V is TRBV25-1; D is uncertain. The CDR3 is CASSAAVAIGYTF. CDR3 bases: TGTGCCAGCAGTGCCGCGGTGGCTATTGGCTACACCTTC.